The entry that follows covers one T cell receptor beta chain sequence. The table lists this clone with a few counts. Its antigen specificity is not known. No much larger clone exists at a distance of one base, and base qualities are not known. These data come from a study of blood T cell repertoires in COVID-19 (dated by TCRdb to 2020 to 2021). For context, the study as a whole: Samples covering the acute and convalescent phases of COVID-19 were provided by collaborators in the United States, Italy and Spain. The material from the prospective study consisted of cDNA or gDNA derived from T cells, B-cell-depleted T cells, or PBMCs. Subjects who had been exposed to COVID-19, were actively infected with it, or had recovered from it provided the deeply sampled blood TCRbeta repertoires that made up the dataset. The repertoires were released in a freely available public database intended as a resource for research on the immune response to SARS-CoV-2. Samples came from the ongoing ImmuneRACE study (first 160 participants) plus 1,254 subjects from 6 global collaborators. Sample metadata almost always included a de-identified subject ID, COVID-19 status, age in years and sex. Where HLA class I and class II types were available, the types were taken from metadata supplied by the sample provider, not from assay-based typing. Beyond this particular receptor, the publication reports: How much clinical and demographic metadata was included differed by source and by participant, and the metadata was provided uncurated.

TCRbeta CDR3 regions were amplified from genomic DNA using the immunoSEQ Assay, a bias-controlled multiplex PCR. The authors processed their data as follows. The number of nucleated cells in each sample was estimated from the amplification of reference gene primers within the assay. To quantify the absolute abundance of each unique TCRbeta CDR3 rearrangement, sequence reads were collapsed and filtered. For each sample, productive Simpson clonality was calculated by taking the square root of Simpson's diversity index across productive rearrangements. In its TCRdb copy, this immuneACCESS table keeps in-frame sequences only and misses some clones. Where compared with another copy, unresolved V genes explain less than half of these, and the others have no known cause. Clonal size and the V and J genes are those of that table, whereas D and trimming came from the DNA. This sample holds about 170,000 clones; 65% to 85% were observed only once. The biggest ten clones account for 3.6% of the sample.

Enrolling through a virtual design, the prospective study's participants ranged in age from roughly 18 to 90 years and lived across 24 United States geographic areas. To assign participants to cohorts, the prospective study relied on clinical history that participants themselves reported in a screening survey and a study questionnaire. In the prospective study, whole blood, serum and a nasopharyngeal or oropharyngeal swab were collected from each participant by mobile phlebotomists. Participants in the prospective study had the option to provide additional blood draws and questionnaires over a roughly 2-month period. Before DNA extraction, prospective study blood samples were shipped either frozen or at room temperature. The clonotype was recovered from a woman in her fifties or sixties in a cohort exposed to, infected with or recovered from COVID-19 (not recorded which). Sequences were obtained from PBMCs or T cells enriched from blood (not recorded which).

The nucleotides read TGTGCCAGCAGCCCCGCCGGGACAGGTAGATCACCCCTCCACTTT. The translation is CASSPAGTGRSPLHF. The sequence is built from TRBV9 and TRBJ1-6, with 8 bases aligning to TRBD1. CDR1 SGDLS and CDR2 YYNGEE were looked up in the germline V gene. CDR3 length: 15 amino acids, cysteine to phenylalanine. This entry keeps only the CDR3 DNA: 45 bases, framed from base 1. V trim: 4 bases; J trim: 10 bases; unmatched bases: 10. The reference TRBV9 and TRBJ1-6 proteins fill in what lies around the CDR3, so the full variable domain reads DSGVTQTPKHLITATGQRVTLRCSPRSGDLSVYWYQQSLDQGLQFLIQYYNGEERAKGNILERFSAQQFPDLHSELNLSSLELGDSALYFCASSPAGTGRSPLHFGNGTRLTVT.